These 25 T cell receptor beta chains came from one sample sequenced in a study of T-cell reconstitution after alpha-beta-depleted transplantation in children. Unique molecular identifiers were incorporated when the TCRbeta library was constructed. MiXCR, applied by TCRdb to the PCR reads, yields one record per CDR3 protein. Of approximately 630,000 distinct CDR3 sequences listed, about 12% are singletons. The specimen was PBMCs, collected before TCRalphabeta/CD19-depleted stem cell transplant. These receptor sequences come from a girl aged 2 to 10 with congenital amegakaryocytic thrombocytopenia, due to receive a stem cell transplant.

This clonotype appeared a few times. V is TRBV20-1 and J is TRBJ2-1; TRBD2 matches at 7 bases. Looked up from germline, CDR1 is DFQATT and CDR2 is SNEGSKA (reference sequence). There are 10 residues in the CDR3. After removal of 3 bases from V and 10 bases from J, the junction contained 0 bases not matched to a gene. As DNA, the CDR3 is TGCAGTGCTAGTAGCGGGGAGCAGTTCTTC. Amino acid sequence: CSASSGEQFF.

The chain carries TRBV20-1 and TRBJ2-7; tentative D call: TRBD2 (5 bases). The V gene's germline CDR1 is DFQATT and CDR2 SNEGSKA (reference sequence). Trimming cost V 3 bases and J 2 bases, with 11 bases left between them. This CDR3 has 13 amino acids. The CDR3 DNA sequence: TGCAGTGCTAGTCGGAGCGGAACCTACGAGCAGTACTTC. Translating it yields CSASRSGTYEQYF.

In its sample, this clonotype was seen many times. The genes are TRBV5-1 and TRBJ2-3; 10 nucleotides agree with TRBD2. Germline CDR1 is SGHRS and CDR2 is YFSETQ. This CDR3 region has 15 residues. V was clipped by 7 bases and J by 3 bases; unmatched bases: 8. DNA for the CDR3: TGCGCCAGCGCCAGAGCGGGAGGGCCGACAGATACGCAGTATTTT. This gives the protein CASARAGGPTDTQYF.

The rearrangement joins TRBV5-6 to TRBJ2-1; D unresolved. V lost 0 bases and J lost 16, with 17 bases in between. Germline CDR1 and CDR2: SGHDT and YYEEEE. The CDR3 has 13 amino acids. The CDR3 loop reads CASSLGPRPQPFF. DNA for the CDR3: TGTGCCAGCAGCTTGGGCCCCAGGCCACAACCATTCTTC.

This clonotype occurred many times. The chain combines TRBV20-1 with TRBJ2-3, with D possibly TRBD2 on 7 matching bases. The V gene's germline CDR1 is DFQATT and CDR2 SNEGSKA (reference sequence). This CDR3 spans 20 amino acids. V was clipped by 1 base and J by 3 bases, with 29 bases between them. The CDR3 region is CSARAPQTKDWTRGTDTQYF. CDR3 nucleotides: TGCAGTGCTAGAGCGCCACAGACGAAAGACTGGACTAGGGGGACAGATACGCAGTATTTT.

CDR3 sequence: CSVESEGYSYEQYF. DNA for the CDR3: TGCAGCGTTGAGTCGGAGGGATACTCCTACGAGCAGTACTTC. The rearrangement uses TRBV29-1 and TRBJ2-7, with D possibly TRBD2 on 6 matching bases. The V gene lost 3 bases and the J gene lost 0 bases, with 12 bases spanning the gap. Looked up from germline, CDR1 is SQVTM and CDR2 is ANQGSEA. The CDR3 has 14 amino acids.

The table lists this clonotype with a few counts. The V and J genes are TRBV10-3 and TRBJ2-7; TRBD2 matches at 10 bases. Looked up from germline, CDR1 is ENHRY and CDR2 is SYGVKD. The CDR3 contains 16 residues. J was trimmed by 6 bases and V by 2 bases; bases with no gene match: 10. The CDR3 nucleotides read TGTGCCATCAGTGAGGAGAACAGCGGGAGGGCAGGCGAGCAGTACTTC. It encodes CAISEENSGRAGEQYF.

V and J are TRBV24-1 and TRBJ2-1; 7 bases match TRBD2. After removal of 3 bases from V and 8 bases from J, the junction contained 9 bases not matched to a gene. CDR1 is KGHDR and CDR2 is SFDVKD in the germline V gene. This CDR3 is 15 amino acids long. The CDR3 DNA is TGTGCCACCAGTGATGTAGCGGGTTCGAGCGATGAGCAGTTCTTC. Amino acid sequence: CATSDVAGSSDEQFF.

This clonotype was recorded a few times. The V call is TRBV12-3 or TRBV12-4, the J call TRBJ2-2, with 8 bases that match TRBD1. V shed 6 bases, J shed 6 bases, and the junction held 12 bases outside the gene matches. The CDR3 length is 16 residues. The chain's CDR3 is CASSRSTGAEAGELFF. The CDR3 bases are TGTGCCAGCAGCAGATCGACAGGGGCTGAAGCCGGGGAGCTGTTTTTT.

The chain joins TRBV27 to TRBJ2-3; 7 bases align to TRBD1. V lost 2 bases and J lost 2; bases outside the gene matches: 4. There are 15 residues in the CDR3. Germline V gene lookup returns CDR1 MNHEY and CDR2 SMNVEV (reference sequence). The CDR3 loop is CASSLTGQPTDTQYF. CDR3 in DNA: TGTGCCAGCAGTTTAACGGGACAGCCCACAGATACGCAGTATTTT.

This clonotype has at least ten counts. This chain connects TRBV20-1 to TRBJ2-1; D is perhaps TRBD2 (6 bases). This CDR3 has 12 amino acids. Germline values: CDR1 DFQATT, CDR2 SNEGSKA (reference sequence). V was trimmed by 2 bases and J by 16 bases, leaving 18 bases between them. The CDR3 is CSARWDSLGGFF. CDR3 nucleotide sequence: TGCAGTGCTAGATGGGATTCTCTGGGAGGATTCTTC.

This clonotype has more than one count but fewer than ten. The chain couples TRBV7-6 to TRBJ2-7; D possibly corresponds to TRBD2 (6 bases). Germline V lookup: CDR1 SGHVS, CDR2 FNYEAQ. Trimming took off 5 bases at V and 0 bases at J, with 14 bases between the two ends. This CDR3 comprises 15 residues. As DNA, the CDR3 is TGTGCCAGCAGCCCCCGGGGACTTCACTCCTACGAGCAGTACTTC. Residues: CASSPRGLHSYEQYF.

This clonotype was observed a few times. The J gene is TRBJ2-1, the V gene TRBV7-9, with D possibly called TRBD1 or TRBD2 (5 bases each). There are 17 residues in the CDR3. The germline CDR1 and CDR2 sequences are SEHNR and FQNEAQ (reference sequence). Trimming cost V 2 bases and J 4 bases, with 18 bases left between them. CDR3 in DNA: TGTGCCAGCAGCTTACCCCTAATAGGGGAGCCGTACAATGAGCAGTTCTTC. Amino acid sequence: CASSLPLIGEPYNEQFF. The full variable domain, completed using reference TRBV7-9 and TRBJ2-1, is DTGVSQNPRHKITKRGQNVTFRCDPISEHNRLYWYRQTLGQGPEFLTYFQNEAQLEKSRLLSDRFSAERPKGSFSTLEIQRTEQGDSAMYLCASSLPLIGEPYNEQFFGPGTRLTVL.

This clonotype was counted at least ten times. The chain is built from TRBV5-1 and TRBJ2-3, with D uncertain. Trimming removed 0 bases at V and 2 bases at J, with 10 bases between. This CDR3 has 15 residues. The V gene's germline CDR1 is SGHRS and CDR2 YFSETQ. CDR3 bases: TGCGCCAGCAGCTTGGGGCCCGATAACACAGATACGCAGTATTTT. It is translated as CASSLGPDNTDTQYF.

This clonotype occurred a few times. This chain links TRBV15 with TRBJ2-7; D might be TRBD1 (5 bases). This CDR3 spans 14 amino acids. Trimming left V 4 bases short and J 0 bases short, with 10 bases between. CDR1 and CDR2 (germline): LNHNV, YYDKDF (reference sequence). The CDR3 DNA is TGTGCCACCAGCATAGAGACAGTCTCCTACGAGCAGTACTTC. Translation gives CATSIETVSYEQYF.

This clonotype came up a few times. V gene TRBV12-3 or TRBV12-4 combines with J gene TRBJ2-1; no definite D call. The V end lost 5 bases, the J end lost 9 bases, and 14 bases lay between the germline ends. The length of the CDR3 is 13 residues. CDR3: CASSPTLPFEQFF. CDR3 bases: TGTGCCAGCAGTCCGACCCTTCCTTTTGAGCAGTTCTTC.

This clonotype was counted only a few times. The chain's CDR3 is CASSLDSGASYNEQFF. In DNA form, the CDR3 reads TGTGCCAGCAGTTTAGATTCCGGGGCCTCCTACAATGAGCAGTTCTTC. This chain joins TRBV27 and TRBJ2-1; D could derive from TRBD1 or TRBD2 (5 bases each). Germline values: CDR1 MNHEY, CDR2 SMNVEV (reference sequence). This CDR3 spans 16 amino acids. Trimming shortened V by 2 bases and J by 0 bases, and 11 bases separated the two germline ends.

This clonotype came up many times. The rearrangement joins TRBV29-1 to TRBJ2-7; D perhaps matches TRBD2 (7 bases). Per the germline V gene, CDR1 is SQVTM and CDR2 is ANQGSEA. This CDR3 contains 15 residues. Trimming left V 0 bases short and J 3 bases short, with 15 bases between. The CDR3 DNA is TGCAGCGTTGAAGATCACAGGGAGGGACACTACGAGCAGTACTTC. This sequence encodes CSVEDHREGHYEQYF.

There are many counts of this clonotype. The chain links TRBV29-1 to TRBJ1-1; the D gene is possibly TRBD1 (6 bases). The CDR3 has 15 residues. The germline gives CDR1 SQVTM, CDR2 ANQGSEA. The V and J ends lost 7 bases and 1 base respectively, with 19 bases between them. In nucleotides, the CDR3 is TGCAGCGGGAACCACAGGGAGTATAGGAACACTGAAGCTTTCTTT. Translated: CSGNHREYRNTEAFF.

This sequence joins TRBV5-1 and TRBJ2-2, with D possibly being TRBD1 (6 bases). Looked up from germline, CDR1 is SGHRS and CDR2 is YFSETQ. CDR3 length equals 15 residues. V was trimmed by 5 bases and J by 6 bases, leaving 17 bases between them. The CDR3 is CASRTPGHSAGELFF. CDR3 DNA sequence: TGCGCCAGCAGAACACCGGGACATTCCGCCGGGGAGCTGTTTTTT.

The sample holds a few counts of this clonotype. This chain links TRBV27 with TRBJ2-5; tentative D call: TRBD2 (5 bases). Trimming removed 2 bases from V and 1 base from J, with 14 bases in between. Germline V CDR1 and CDR2: MNHEY, SMNVEV (reference sequence). The CDR3 length is 16 residues. CDR3 sequence (DNA): TGTGCCAGCAGTTTACCTACAAGCGGCGTCCAAGAGACCCAGTACTTC. It translates to CASSLPTSGVQETQYF.

This clonotype was seen repeatedly, ten times or more. This sequence joins TRBV4-1 and TRBJ2-7; the D call may be TRBD1 or TRBD2 (5 bases each). The CDR3 covers 15 residues. Trimming cost V 4 bases and J 0 bases, with 13 bases left between them. The germline gives CDR1 MGHRA, CDR2 YSYEKL. The CDR3 DNA reads TGCGCCAGCAGCCCTAGCCTAGGGGTCTCCTACGAGCAGTACTTC. This codes for CASSPSLGVSYEQYF.

This clonotype was counted between two and nine times. The rearrangement joins TRBV18 to TRBJ1-4; no clear D. The V gene lost 6 bases and the J gene lost 7 bases, with 12 bases spanning the gap. The germline gives CDR1 KGHSH, CDR2 LQKENI. The CDR3 extends over 13 amino acids. This chain's CDR3 is CASSPKRGEKLFF. The CDR3 region has the DNA TGTGCCAGCTCGCCTAAGCGGGGTGAAAAACTGTTTTTT.

This clonotype occurred many times. The J gene is TRBJ2-2, the V gene TRBV7-8; the D gene is possibly TRBD1 (5 bases). The CDR3 is made up of 14 amino acids. Per germline, CDR1 SGHVS and CDR2 FQNEAQ. V dropped 7 bases and J dropped 7 bases, with 16 bases sitting between them. CDR3 DNA sequence: TGTGCCAGCAATAGACAGTATCCCGACGGGGAGCTGTTTTTT. Amino acid sequence: CASNRQYPDGELFF.

In its sample, this clonotype was seen many times. The chain uses TRBV12-3 or TRBV12-4 and TRBJ1-1; D unclear. This CDR3 has 11 residues. V was shortened by 5 bases and J by 8 bases, with 9 bases between the two germline ends. The CDR3 DNA reads TGTGCCAGCAGTCCGTTTTTAGAAGCTTTCTTT. Amino acid sequence: CASSPFLEAFF.